This T cell receptor (beta chain) appears in the sequencing data of a study of cytomegalovirus exposure and HLA in healthy donors. It was with 60 Vbeta and 13 Jbeta primers that the PCR ran. The repertoire was sequenced with immunoSEQ multiplex PCR; TCRdb's copy has only in-frame clones and lacks some. The sample lists about 200,000 clones, around four fifths seen once, with about 2.6% in the top ten. CDR1 is SGHRS, CDR2 YFSETQ, per germline. The CDR3 totals 14 residues. V was trimmed by 4 bases and J by 4 bases, leaving 12 bases between them. This chain links TRBV5-1 with TRBJ1-5; D may be TRBD1 (5 bases). Sequenced: PBMCs. The TCR sequence derives from a woman aged 40 to 50 in good health and CMV-seronegative. The CDR3 nucleotides are TGCGCCAGCAGCCTAGGAGACAGAAATCAGCCCCAGCATTTT. Protein sequence: CASSLGDRNQPQHF.